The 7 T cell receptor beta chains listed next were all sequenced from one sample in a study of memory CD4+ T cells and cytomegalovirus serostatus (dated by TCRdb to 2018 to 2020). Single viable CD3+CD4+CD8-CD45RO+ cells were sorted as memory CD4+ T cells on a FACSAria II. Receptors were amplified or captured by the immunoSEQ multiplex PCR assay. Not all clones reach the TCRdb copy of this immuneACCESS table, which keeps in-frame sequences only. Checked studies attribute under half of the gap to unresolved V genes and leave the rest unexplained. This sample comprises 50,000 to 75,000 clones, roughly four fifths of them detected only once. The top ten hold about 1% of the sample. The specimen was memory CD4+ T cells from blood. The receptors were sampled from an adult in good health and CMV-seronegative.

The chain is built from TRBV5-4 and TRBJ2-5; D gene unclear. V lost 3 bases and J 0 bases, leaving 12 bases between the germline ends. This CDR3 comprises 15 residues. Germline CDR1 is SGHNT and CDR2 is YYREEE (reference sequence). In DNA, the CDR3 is TGTGCCAGCAGCTCTCCCCGGGCAAACCAAGAGACCCAGTACTTC. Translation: CASSSPRANQETQYF.

CDR3 loop: CASRIPGATEAFF. CDR3 coding DNA: TGTGCCAGCAGGATCCCAGGGGCCACTGAAGCTTTCTTT. The V gene is TRBV2, the J gene TRBJ1-1, with D tentatively TRBD1 (6 bases). V was clipped by 6 bases and J by 4 bases, with 12 bases between them. CDR1 is SNHLY and CDR2 is FYNNEI in the germline V gene. This CDR3 comprises 13 residues.

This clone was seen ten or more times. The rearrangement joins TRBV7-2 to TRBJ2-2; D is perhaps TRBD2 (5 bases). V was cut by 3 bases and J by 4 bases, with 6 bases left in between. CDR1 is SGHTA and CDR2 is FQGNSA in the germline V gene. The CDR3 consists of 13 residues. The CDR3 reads CASSFGITGELFF. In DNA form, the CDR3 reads TGTGCCAGCAGCTTCGGGATCACCGGGGAGCTGTTTTTT.

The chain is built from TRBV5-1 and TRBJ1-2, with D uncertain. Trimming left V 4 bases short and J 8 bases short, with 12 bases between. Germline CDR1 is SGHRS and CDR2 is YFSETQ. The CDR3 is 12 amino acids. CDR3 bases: TGCGCCAGCAGCGCGATGGCTGGCGGCTACACCTTC. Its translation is CASSAMAGGYTF.

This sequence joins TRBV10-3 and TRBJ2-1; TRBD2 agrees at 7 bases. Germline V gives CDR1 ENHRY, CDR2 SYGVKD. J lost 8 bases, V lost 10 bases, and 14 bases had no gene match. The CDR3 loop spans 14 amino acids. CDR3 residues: CATTHQGGHDEQFF. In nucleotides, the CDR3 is TGTGCCACAACTCACCAGGGAGGGCACGATGAGCAGTTCTTC.

This CDR3 is CASDPLTGGGGEQYF. CDR3 nucleotides: TGTGCCAGCGACCCGTTGACAGGGGGCGGCGGCGAGCAGTACTTC. This chain uses TRBV6-1 with TRBJ2-7; 10 bases align to TRBD1. CDR1 is MNHNS, CDR2 SASEGT, per germline. The V segment lost 8 bases and the J segment 6 bases; nucleotides outside the gene matches: 13. This CDR3 is built from 15 residues.

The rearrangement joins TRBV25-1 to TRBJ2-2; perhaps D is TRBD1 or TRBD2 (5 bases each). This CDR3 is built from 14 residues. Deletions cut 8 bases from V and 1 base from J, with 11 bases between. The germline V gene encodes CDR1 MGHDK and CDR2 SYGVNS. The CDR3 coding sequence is TGTGCCAGCTCCCCGGGACGGAACACCGGGGAGCTGTTTTTT. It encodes CASSPGRNTGELFF.